This T cell receptor beta chain was sequenced in a study of T cells in Graves' hyperthyroidism and ophthalmopathy. What was amplified from RNA transcripts were TCR beta CDR3 regions. With the HTBI primer set, the TCR CDR3 went through a first round of RT-PCR. TCRdb re-analysed the multiplex PCR reads in MiXCR, keeping a single row per CDR3 protein. The repertoire holds 300,000 to 400,000 distinct CDR3 sequences, with around 14% as singletons. CDR1 SGHVS and CDR2 FQNEAQ come from the germline V gene. The CDR3 totals 13 residues. Trimming took off 10 bases at V and 5 bases at J, with 14 bases between the two ends. This clonotype showed up just a few times. No antigen is known for it. Study-wide points: Most clonotypes that expanded in the thyroid above 0.001 also showed up in blood.

The sequence was collected from an older woman with Graves' hyperthyroidism. The rearrangement uses TRBV7-8 and TRBJ1-4, with D hard to call. Sequencing was performed on blood. CDR3: CAISLPDNEKLFF. CDR3 nucleotide sequence: TGTGCCATCTCACTACCGGACAATGAAAAACTGTTTTTT.